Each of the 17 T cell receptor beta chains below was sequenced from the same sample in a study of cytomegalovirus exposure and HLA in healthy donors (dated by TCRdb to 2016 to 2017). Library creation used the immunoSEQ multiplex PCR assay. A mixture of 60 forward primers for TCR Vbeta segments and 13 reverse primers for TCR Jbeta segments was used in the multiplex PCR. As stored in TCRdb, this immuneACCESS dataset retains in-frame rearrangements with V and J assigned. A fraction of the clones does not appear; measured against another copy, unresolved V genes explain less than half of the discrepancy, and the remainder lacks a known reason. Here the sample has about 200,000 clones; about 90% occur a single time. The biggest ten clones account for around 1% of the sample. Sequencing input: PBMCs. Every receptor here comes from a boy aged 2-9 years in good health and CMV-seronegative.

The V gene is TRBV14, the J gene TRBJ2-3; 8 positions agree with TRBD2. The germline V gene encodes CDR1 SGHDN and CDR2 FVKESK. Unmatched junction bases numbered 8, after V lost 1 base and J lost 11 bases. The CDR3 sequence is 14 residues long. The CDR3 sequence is CASSQGLAGSMQYF. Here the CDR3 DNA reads TGTGCCAGCAGCCAAGGGCTAGCGGGTTCGATGCAGTATTTT. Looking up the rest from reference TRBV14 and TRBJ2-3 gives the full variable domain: EAGVTQFPSHSVIEKGQTVTLRCDPISGHDNLYWYRRVMGKEIKFLLHFVKESKQDESGMPNNRFLAERTGGTYSTLKVQPAELEDSGVYFCASSQGLAGSMQYFGPGTRLTVL.

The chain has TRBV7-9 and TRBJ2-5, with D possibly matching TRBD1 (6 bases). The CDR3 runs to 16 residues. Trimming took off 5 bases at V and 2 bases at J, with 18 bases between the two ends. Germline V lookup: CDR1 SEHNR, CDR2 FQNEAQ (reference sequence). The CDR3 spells CASSPTGQARQETQYF. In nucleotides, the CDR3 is TGTGCCAGCAGCCCCACAGGGCAGGCTAGACAAGAGACCCAGTACTTC. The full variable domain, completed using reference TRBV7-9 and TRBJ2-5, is DTGVSQNPRHKITKRGQNVTFRCDPISEHNRLYWYRQTLGQGPEFLTYFQNEAQLEKSRLLSDRFSAERPKGSFSTLEIQRTEQGDSAMYLCASSPTGQARQETQYFGPGTRLLVL.

CDR3 loop: CASSEEILGGFTEAFF. Written as DNA, the CDR3 is TGTGCCAGCAGTGAGGAAATTCTAGGAGGGTTCACTGAAGCTTTCTTT. The chain employs TRBV6-1 and TRBJ1-1; unclear D gene. CDR3 size: 16 residues. V lost 3 bases and J 4 bases, leaving 18 bases between the germline ends. Per the germline V gene, CDR1 is MNHNS and CDR2 is SASEGT.

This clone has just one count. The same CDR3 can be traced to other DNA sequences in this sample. CDR3 sequence: CASRFSEKLFF. The CDR3 DNA reads TGTGCCAGCCGGTTTAGTGAAAAACTGTTTTTT. The chain combines TRBV27 with TRBJ1-4; D ambiguous. The V end was cut by 8 bases, the J end by 7 bases, with 8 bases between. Germline V CDR1 and CDR2: MNHEY, SMNVEV (reference sequence). The CDR3 loop spans 11 amino acids. Drawing the rest from reference TRBV27 and TRBJ1-4, the complete variable domain is EAQVTQNPRYLITVTGKKLTVTCSQNMNHEYMSWYRQDPGLGLRQIYYSMNVEVTDKGDVPEGYKVSRKEKRNFPLILESPSPNQTSLYFCASRFSEKLFFGSGTQLSVL.

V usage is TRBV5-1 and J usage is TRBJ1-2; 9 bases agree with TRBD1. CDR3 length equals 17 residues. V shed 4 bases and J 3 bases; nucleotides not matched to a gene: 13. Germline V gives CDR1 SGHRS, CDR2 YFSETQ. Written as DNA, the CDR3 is TGCGCCAGCAGCCTGGGGACAGGGCAACTCGGGGACTATGGCTACACCTTC. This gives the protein CASSLGTGQLGDYGYTF. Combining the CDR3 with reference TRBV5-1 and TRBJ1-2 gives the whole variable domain KAGVTQTPRYLIKTRGQQVTLSCSPISGHRSVSWYQQTPGQGLQFLFEYFSETQRNKGNFPGRFSGRQFSNSRSEMNVSTLELGDSALYLCASSLGTGQLGDYGYTFGSGTRLTVV.

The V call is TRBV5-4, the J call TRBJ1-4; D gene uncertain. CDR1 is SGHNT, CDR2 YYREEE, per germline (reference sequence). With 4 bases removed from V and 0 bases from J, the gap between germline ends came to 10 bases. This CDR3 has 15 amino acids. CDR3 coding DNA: TGTGCCAGCAGCCGGAACAGTGCAACTAATGAAAAACTGTTTTTT. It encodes CASSRNSATNEKLFF.

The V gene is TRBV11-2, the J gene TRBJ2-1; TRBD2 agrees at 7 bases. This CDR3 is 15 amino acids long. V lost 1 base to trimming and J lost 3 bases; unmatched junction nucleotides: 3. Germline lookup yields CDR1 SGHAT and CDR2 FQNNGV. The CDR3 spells CASSLASGFYNEQFF. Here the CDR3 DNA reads TGTGCCAGCAGCTTAGCTAGCGGCTTCTACAATGAGCAGTTCTTC.

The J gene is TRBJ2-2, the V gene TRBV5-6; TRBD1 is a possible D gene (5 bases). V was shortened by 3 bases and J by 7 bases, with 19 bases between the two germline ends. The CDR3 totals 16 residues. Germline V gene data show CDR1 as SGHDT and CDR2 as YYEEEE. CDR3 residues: CASSSRLAGWVGELFF. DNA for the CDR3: TGTGCCAGCAGCTCTCGACTCGCAGGGTGGGTCGGGGAGCTGTTTTTT.

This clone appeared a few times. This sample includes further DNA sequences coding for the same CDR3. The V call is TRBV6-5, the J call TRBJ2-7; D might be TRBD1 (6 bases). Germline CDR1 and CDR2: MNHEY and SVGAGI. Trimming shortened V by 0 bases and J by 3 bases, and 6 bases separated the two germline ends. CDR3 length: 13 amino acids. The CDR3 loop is CASSYSTGYEQYF. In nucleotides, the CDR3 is TGTGCCAGCAGTTACTCGACAGGCTACGAGCAGTACTTC.

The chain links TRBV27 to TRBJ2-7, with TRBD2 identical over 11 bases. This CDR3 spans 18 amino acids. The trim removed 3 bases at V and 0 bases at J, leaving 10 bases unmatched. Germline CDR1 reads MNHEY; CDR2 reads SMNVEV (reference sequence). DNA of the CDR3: TGTGCCAGCAGTTTGTACCTAGCGGGAGGTACCCTCTCCTACGAGCAGTACTTC. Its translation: CASSLYLAGGTLSYEQYF.

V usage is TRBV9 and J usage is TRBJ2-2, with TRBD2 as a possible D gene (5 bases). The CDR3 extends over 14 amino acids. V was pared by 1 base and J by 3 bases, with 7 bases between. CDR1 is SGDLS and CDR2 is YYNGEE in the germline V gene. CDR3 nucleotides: TGTGCCAGCAGCGTACTCGGGGACACCGGGGAGCTGTTTTTT. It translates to CASSVLGDTGELFF.

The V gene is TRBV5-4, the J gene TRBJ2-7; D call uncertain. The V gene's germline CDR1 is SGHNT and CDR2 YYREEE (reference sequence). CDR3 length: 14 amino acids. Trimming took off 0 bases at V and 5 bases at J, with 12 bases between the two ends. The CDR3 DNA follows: TGTGCCAGCAGCTTGGGAGGAGAACGGGACGAGCAGTACTTC. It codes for CASSLGGERDEQYF.

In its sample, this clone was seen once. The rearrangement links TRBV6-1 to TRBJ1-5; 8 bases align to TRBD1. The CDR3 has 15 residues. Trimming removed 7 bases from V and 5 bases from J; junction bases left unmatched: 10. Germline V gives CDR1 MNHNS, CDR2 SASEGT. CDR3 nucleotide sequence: TGTGCCAGCAAGGTCTTGGACAGGGCACATCAGCCCCAGCATTTT. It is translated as CASKVLDRAHQPQHF.

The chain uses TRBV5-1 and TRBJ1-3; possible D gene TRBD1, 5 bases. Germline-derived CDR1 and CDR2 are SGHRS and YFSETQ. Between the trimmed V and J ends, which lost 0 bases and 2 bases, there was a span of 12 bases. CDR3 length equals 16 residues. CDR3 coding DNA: TGCGCCAGCAGCTTGGGATTACAGGCGACTGGAAACACCATATATTTT. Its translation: CASSLGLQATGNTIYF. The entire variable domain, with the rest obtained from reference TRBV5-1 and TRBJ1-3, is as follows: KAGVTQTPRYLIKTRGQQVTLSCSPISGHRSVSWYQQTPGQGLQFLFEYFSETQRNKGNFPGRFSGRQFSNSRSEMNVSTLELGDSALYLCASSLGLQATGNTIYFGEGSWLTVV.

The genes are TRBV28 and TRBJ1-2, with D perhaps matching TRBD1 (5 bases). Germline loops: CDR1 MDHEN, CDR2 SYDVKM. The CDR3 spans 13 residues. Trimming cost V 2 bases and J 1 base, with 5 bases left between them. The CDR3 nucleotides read TGTGCCAGCAGTTTAAGGGGTAACTATGGCTACACCTTC. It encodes CASSLRGNYGYTF.

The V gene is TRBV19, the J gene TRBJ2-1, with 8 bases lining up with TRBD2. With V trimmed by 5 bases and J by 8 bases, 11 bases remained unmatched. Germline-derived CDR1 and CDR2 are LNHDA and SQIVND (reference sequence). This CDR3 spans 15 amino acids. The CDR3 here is CASSAVAGWDDEQFF. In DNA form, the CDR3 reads TGTGCCAGTAGTGCGGTAGCGGGATGGGACGATGAGCAGTTCTTC.

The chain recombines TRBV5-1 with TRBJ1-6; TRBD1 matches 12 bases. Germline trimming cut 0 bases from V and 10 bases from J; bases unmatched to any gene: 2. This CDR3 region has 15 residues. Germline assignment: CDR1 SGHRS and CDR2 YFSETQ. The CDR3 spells CASSLGDRGLSPLHF. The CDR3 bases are TGCGCCAGCAGCTTGGGGGACAGGGGGCTATCACCCCTCCACTTT.